Presented here are 31 T cell receptor beta chains from one specimen sequenced in a study of CD8+ T cells in alopecia areata. Extracted RNA was reverse transcribed into cDNA, the sequencing template. Libraries were prepared by immunoSEQ multiplex PCR; TCRdb keeps only in-frame clonotypes and omits some of them. The sample contains 100,000 to 150,000 clones, less than 50% of which appear only once. The source material was NKG2D-low CD8+ T cells sorted from blood. Source of these receptors: a human donor with alopecia areata.

The chain employs TRBV29-1 and TRBJ1-2, with TRBD1 matching 7 bases. V shed 5 bases and J 1 base; nucleotides not matched to a gene: 1. From germline, CDR1 is SQVTM and CDR2 ANQGSEA. The CDR3 length is 12 residues. As DNA, the CDR3 is TGCAGCGTTCAGGGGGATAACTATGGCTACACCTTC. Translating gives CSVQGDNYGYTF.

This clone was seen only a few times. The chain uses TRBV10-3 and TRBJ2-7; D is perhaps TRBD1 (6 bases). The germline V and J ends were trimmed by 11 bases and 1 base, with 12 bases remaining between them. CDR3 length: 12 residues. Germline CDR1 ENHRY, CDR2 SYGVKD. The CDR3 DNA is TGTGCCGCCGAGGGGGAATCCTACGAGCAGTACTTC. Translated, it gives CAAEGESYEQYF.

With regard to this clone: The likely explanation is a read error, given a far larger clone one base away. V is TRBV27 and J is TRBJ2-6; D is uncertain. This CDR3 spans 14 amino acids. Trimming removed 3 bases at V and 0 bases at J, with 3 bases between. Germline loops: CDR1 MNHEY, CDR2 SMNVEV (reference sequence). The CDR3 protein is CASSFISGANVLTF. The CDR3 region has the DNA TGTGCCAGCAGTTTCATCTCTGGGGCCAACGTCCTGACTTTC.

J is TRBJ2-7 and V is TRBV14, with D uncertain. With 2 bases removed from V and 3 bases from J, the gap between germline ends came to 8 bases. Germline V CDR1 and CDR2: SGHDN, FVKESK. The CDR3 covers 13 residues. The CDR3 bases are TGTGCCAGCAGCCAACTCGAGCTCTACGAGCAGTACTTC. Protein: CASSQLELYEQYF.

This clone occurred once. The chain is built from TRBV27 and TRBJ2-6; D gene ambiguous. The CDR3 contains 15 residues. V was cut by 2 bases and J by 4 bases, with 9 bases left in between. The germline V gene encodes CDR1 MNHEY and CDR2 SMNVEV (reference sequence). The chain's CDR3 is CASSLRGNGANVLTF. CDR3 nucleotides: TGTGCCAGCAGTTTACGTGGCAACGGGGCCAACGTCCTGACTTTC.

The chain uses TRBV4-3 and TRBJ2-7; D is perhaps TRBD1 (6 bases). This CDR3 has 14 residues. V lost 3 bases to trimming and J lost 5 bases, with 14 bases between them. CDR1 is LGHNA, CDR2 YSLEER, per germline. CDR3: CASSHIQGGNEQYF. The CDR3 nucleotides read TGCGCCAGCAGCCATATACAGGGTGGTAACGAGCAGTACTTC.

This clone was detected only a few times. The chain joins TRBV29-1 to TRBJ2-7; D is perhaps TRBD2 (5 bases). There are 12 residues in the CDR3. CDR1 and CDR2 (germline): SQVTM, ANQGSEA. Trimming left V 5 bases short and J 3 bases short, with 11 bases between. The CDR3 DNA follows: TGCAGCGTTCCCGGACTTTACTACGAGCAGTACTTC. Encoded protein: CSVPGLYYEQYF.

The J gene is TRBJ2-1, the V gene TRBV10-2, with D uncertain. V was shortened by 1 base and J by 10 bases, with 8 bases between the two germline ends. CDR3 length: 12 amino acids. CDR1 is WSHSY, CDR2 SAAADI, per germline. The CDR3 nucleotides are TGCGCCAGCAGTGAGTTAACAGAGGAGCAGTTCTTC. Encoded protein: CASSELTEEQFF.

The CDR3 loop is CSVFTGTGVNEQFF. The CDR3, as DNA: TGCAGCGTCTTCACCGGGACAGGTGTAAATGAGCAGTTCTTC. V usage is TRBV29-1 and J usage is TRBJ2-1; TRBD1 matches 8 bases. There are 14 residues in the CDR3. The germline CDR1 and CDR2 sequences are SQVTM and ANQGSEA. Losses at the gene ends were 6 bases for V and 7 bases for J; bases not matched to a gene: 11.

The V gene is TRBV2, the J gene TRBJ2-1; possible D gene TRBD1, 6 bases. The V end lost 0 bases, the J end lost 3 bases, and 18 bases lay between the germline ends. Per the germline V gene, CDR1 is SNHLY and CDR2 is FYNNEI. This CDR3 comprises 18 residues. In DNA, the CDR3 is TGTGCCAGCAGTGAAGCTCAGATTTCCCAGGGGAACTACAATGAGCAGTTCTTC. This codes for CASSEAQISQGNYNEQFF. The full variable domain, completed using reference TRBV2 and TRBJ2-1, is EPEVTQTPSHQVTQMGQEVILRCVPISNHLYFYWYRQILGQKVEFLVSFYNNEISEKSEIFDDQFSVERPDGSNFTLKIRSTKLEDSAMYFCASSEAQISQGNYNEQFFGPGTRLTVL.

The CDR3 region is CASSSTGALKYF. CDR3 nucleotide sequence: TGTGCCAGCAGTTCCACAGGGGCCCTCAAGTACTTC. This chain connects TRBV21-1 to TRBJ2-4; the D segment call TRBD1 is taken from the table without a DNA check. TRBV21-1 is designated a pseudogene. This CDR3 region has 12 residues.

The gene calls are TRBV9 and TRBJ2-7; D is unclear. Germline V CDR1 and CDR2: SGDLS, YYNGEE. The CDR3 consists of 13 residues. The V end lost 3 bases, the J end lost 0 bases, and 7 bases lay between the germline ends. The CDR3 sequence: CASSGRYSYEQYF. In nucleotides, the CDR3 is TGTGCCAGCAGCGGGCGATACTCCTACGAGCAGTACTTC.

This clone was observed once. The chain recombines TRBV30 with TRBJ2-2; D unclear. The CDR3 runs to 15 residues. V lost 7 bases to trimming and J lost 5 bases, with 20 bases between them. Germline values: CDR1 GTSNPN, CDR2 SVGIG (reference sequence). The CDR3 nucleotides are TGTGCCTTCGTCGCCTCCGTTAGGTTGACCGGGGAGCTGTTTTTT. It encodes CAFVASVRLTGELFF.

In regard to this clone: Different DNA sequences within this sample yield the same CDR3. The rearrangement uses TRBV28 and TRBJ2-7; the D is unclear. Germline CDR1 is MDHEN and CDR2 is SYDVKM. CDR3 length equals 13 residues. Trimming left V 2 bases short and J 2 bases short, with 7 bases between. CDR3 DNA: TGTGCCAGCAGTTTAGACACCACCTACGAGCAGTACTTC. Amino acids: CASSLDTTYEQYF. Using reference TRBV28 and TRBJ2-7 for the parts outside the CDR3, the full variable domain is DVKVTQSSRYLVKRTGEKVFLECVQDMDHENMFWYRQDPGLGLRLIYFSYDVKMKEKGDIPEGYSVSREKKERFSLILESASTNQTSMYLCASSLDTTYEQYFGPGTRLTVT.

The chain recombines TRBV11-2 with TRBJ2-1; tentatively, D is TRBD1 (8 bases). The V gene lost 5 bases and the J gene lost 6 bases, with 17 bases spanning the gap. This CDR3 spans 15 amino acids. The V gene's germline CDR1 is SGHAT and CDR2 FQNNGV. CDR3 DNA: TGTGCCAGCAGCCGGGAGGCAGGGGGCCCCAATGAGCAGTTCTTC. It encodes CASSREAGGPNEQFF.

This clone was picked up one time. The V gene is TRBV9, the J gene TRBJ2-7; a weak D match, TRBD2 (5 bases). Trimming removed 0 bases from V and 2 bases from J, with 9 bases in between. The CDR3 spans 14 residues. CDR1 SGDLS and CDR2 YYNGEE come from the germline V gene. The CDR3 sequence: CASSVGGSAYEQYF. For the CDR3, the DNA is TGTGCCAGCAGCGTAGGCGGGTCGGCCTACGAGCAGTACTTC.

The chain combines TRBV4-1 with TRBJ2-7, with 9 bases that match TRBD1. The CDR3 has 15 amino acids. Trimming removed 1 base from V and 4 bases from J; junction bases left unmatched: 5. Germline CDR1 MGHRA, CDR2 YSYEKL. CDR3: CASSQAGTGRYEQYF. DNA of the CDR3: TGCGCCAGCAGCCAAGCCGGGACAGGGAGATACGAGCAGTACTTC.

This chain uses TRBV29-1 with TRBJ2-5, with a possible D match to TRBD2 (5 bases). CDR1 is SQVTM and CDR2 is ANQGSEA in the germline V gene. V was clipped by 3 bases and J by 3 bases, with 11 bases between them. The CDR3 length is 13 residues. In DNA form, the CDR3 reads TGCAGCGTTGATTTCTCGCGGGAAGAGACCCAGTACTTC. Amino acids: CSVDFSREETQYF.

Comments on this clone: This CDR3 is also generated by other DNA sequences in the sample. The V and J genes are TRBV29-1 and TRBJ2-1; possibly TRBD1 or TRBD2 for D (5 bases each). The CDR3 sequence is 12 residues long. The V and J ends lost 4 bases and 1 base respectively, with 5 bases between them. The germline CDR1 and CDR2 sequences are SQVTM and ANQGSEA. This CDR3 is CSVGGSYNEQFF. The CDR3 DNA sequence: TGCAGCGTTGGGGGGTCCTACAATGAGCAGTTCTTC.

The V gene is TRBV30, the J gene TRBJ2-1; D possibly uses TRBD1 or TRBD2 (5 bases each). With 8 bases removed from V and 5 bases from J, the gap between germline ends came to 10 bases. This CDR3 region has 11 residues. The germline gives CDR1 GTSNPN, CDR2 SVGIG (reference sequence). CDR3 amino acids: CARDQNNEQFF. The CDR3 DNA follows: TGTGCCCGGGACCAAAACAATGAGCAGTTCTTC.

This clone was counted between two and nine times. The V call is TRBV19, the J call TRBJ2-1, with unresolved D. The germline V and J ends were trimmed by 6 bases and 5 bases, with 14 bases remaining between them. This CDR3 spans 14 amino acids. Per the germline V gene, CDR1 is LNHDA and CDR2 is SQIVND (reference sequence). The CDR3 spells CASSPYEPNNEQFF. The CDR3 region has the DNA TGTGCCAGTAGCCCGTATGAACCGAACAATGAGCAGTTCTTC.

The V gene is TRBV5-8, the J gene TRBJ2-5; TRBD2 matches at 12 bases. The V gene's germline CDR1 is SGHTS and CDR2 YDEGEE. V lost 6 bases and J lost 3; bases outside the gene matches: 9. CDR3 length equals 16 residues. This CDR3 is CASTTGLAGTEETQYF. Here the CDR3 DNA reads TGTGCCAGCACCACAGGACTAGCGGGGACCGAAGAGACCCAGTACTTC.

This chain uses TRBV29-1 with TRBJ2-2; no reliable D call. Trimming cost V 4 bases and J 0 bases, with 9 bases left between them. Germline-derived CDR1 and CDR2 are SQVTM and ANQGSEA. This CDR3 is built from 14 residues. The CDR3 sequence is CSVGDWSNTGELFF. DNA for the CDR3: TGCAGCGTTGGCGACTGGTCGAACACCGGGGAGCTGTTTTTT.

The chain employs TRBV29-1 and TRBJ1-5; D is unresolved. The germline gives CDR1 SQVTM, CDR2 ANQGSEA. CDR3 length equals 13 residues. Trimming took 8 bases from V and 3 from J, leaving 14 bases between them. The CDR3 DNA sequence: TGCAGCCTCGAGAGGGCTTACAATCAGCCCCAGCATTTT. It codes for CSLERAYNQPQHF.

Only one count was recorded for this clone. This sequence joins TRBV27 and TRBJ2-1; weak D call: TRBD2 (6 bases). The germline V gene has CDR1 MNHEY and CDR2 SMNVEV (reference sequence). V lost 2 bases, J lost 0 bases, and 8 bases lay in between. The CDR3 sequence is 15 residues long. The CDR3 protein is CASSLRGSSYNEQFF. For the CDR3, the DNA is TGTGCCAGCAGTTTACGGGGGAGCTCCTACAATGAGCAGTTCTTC.

The J gene is TRBJ1-1, the V gene TRBV4-1; TRBD1 is a possible D gene (5 bases). CDR1 is MGHRA and CDR2 is YSYEKL in the germline V gene. This CDR3 spans 16 amino acids. The V end was cut by 3 bases, the J end by 0 bases, with 14 bases between. The DNA of the CDR3 is TGCGCCAGCAGCCATCTTGGGGACGGTATGAACACTGAAGCTTTCTTT. Translation gives CASSHLGDGMNTEAFF.

The table lists this clone with a few counts. The chain is built from TRBV7-9 and TRBJ2-5; unclear D gene. Germline V gene lookup returns CDR1 SEHNR and CDR2 FQNEAQ (reference sequence). The CDR3 is made up of 14 amino acids. Deletions cut 0 bases from V and 3 bases from J, with 8 bases between. In DNA, the CDR3 is TGTGCCAGCAGCTTAGCCTTTCCAGAAGAGACCCAGTACTTC. It codes for CASSLAFPEETQYF.

The rearrangement links TRBV30 to TRBJ1-2; 12 positions agree with TRBD1. The CDR3 consists of 14 residues. CDR1 is GTSNPN, CDR2 SVGIG, per germline (reference sequence). The trim removed 3 bases at V and 6 bases at J, leaving 5 bases unmatched. The CDR3 DNA reads TGTGCCTGGAGCCGGGACAGGGGGCTCAATGGCTACACCTTC. This codes for CAWSRDRGLNGYTF.

This chain connects TRBV4-1 to TRBJ2-1; 7 bases are a match to TRBD1. Germline CDR1 reads MGHRA; CDR2 reads YSYEKL. The ends lost 1 base at V and 3 bases at J; junction bases unmatched: 3. The CDR3 sequence is 15 residues long. The CDR3 DNA is TGCGCCAGCAGCCAAGTTGGGACAGACTACAATGAGCAGTTCTTC. Protein sequence: CASSQVGTDYNEQFF.

This chain connects TRBV29-1 to TRBJ2-5, with D perhaps TRBD1 (6 bases). This CDR3 is 11 amino acids long. Germline V gives CDR1 SQVTM, CDR2 ANQGSEA. Trimming took off 4 bases at V and 3 bases at J, with 6 bases between the two ends. As DNA, the CDR3 is TGCAGCGTTGGGACAGAAGAGACCCAGTACTTC. The encoded protein is CSVGTEETQYF. Complete variable domain (other parts from reference TRBV29-1 and TRBJ2-5): SAVISQKPSRDICQRGTSLTIQCQVDSQVTMMFWYRQQPGQSLTLIATANQGSEATYESGFVIDKFPISRPNLTFSTLTVSNMSPEDSSIYLCSVGTEETQYFGPGTRLLVL.

The rearrangement uses TRBV5-6 and TRBJ1-1; no clear D. The CDR3 is made up of 14 amino acids. The germline V and J ends were trimmed by 0 bases and 1 base, with 7 bases remaining between them. Per the germline V gene, CDR1 is SGHDT and CDR2 is YYEEEE. CDR3 loop: CASSLGDTNTEAFF. DNA for the CDR3: TGTGCCAGCAGCTTGGGAGACACGAACACTGAAGCTTTCTTT. Using reference TRBV5-6 and TRBJ1-1 for the parts outside the CDR3, the full variable domain is DAGVTQSPTHLIKTRGQQVTLRCSPKSGHDTVSWYQQALGQGPQFIFQYYEEEERQRGNFPDRFSGHQFPNYSSELNVNALLLGDSALYLCASSLGDTNTEAFFGQGTRLTVV.